These T cell receptor beta chains were read from a single sample in a study of blood T cells in healthy people across ages. TCRdb re-analysed the 5' RACE reads in MiXCR, keeping a single row per CDR3 protein. The table lists hundreds of thousands of distinct CDR3 sequences, 49% of them singletons, with 25% to 35% in the top ten. The sequencing sample was made of blood. The receptors come from a woman aged 55-70 years in good health. Both conserved end residues are part of each CDR3. The D gene is left open where the match is weak. Clone size, where shown, is once, few, many, or a class for clones that have expanded.

14 | TRBJ2-3 | . | . | TRBV28 | CASSLSFAVSGQYF | TGTGCCAGCAGTTTATCCTTCGCGGTAAGCGGGCAGTATTTT
13 | TRBJ1-1 | . | . | TRBV7-2 | CASNDRRNTEAFF | TGTGCCAGCAACGACAGGCGTAACACTGAAGCTTTCTTT
16 | TRBJ2-7 | . | . | TRBV12-3/TRBV12-4 | CASSLLGQLSINGQYF | TGTGCCAGCAGTTTATTGGGTCAACTGTCCATCAATGGGCAGTACTTC
14 | TRBJ1-2 | TRBD1 | . | TRBV6-1 | CASAASGGRYGYTF | TGTGCCAGTGCCGCGTCAGGGGGTCGGTATGGCTACACCTTC
13 | TRBJ2-3 | . | . | TRBV20-1 | CSARTAPTDAQYF | TGCAGTGCTCGGACAGCCCCCACAGATGCGCAGTATTTT
16 | TRBJ2-2 | TRBD1 | . | TRBV9 | CASSPRTGVNTGELFF | TGTGCCAGCAGCCCCCGGACAGGGGTAAACACCGGGGAGCTGTTTTTT
14 | TRBJ2-4 | . | . | TRBV7-2 | CASSLAHLSGIQYF | TGTGCCAGCAGCTTAGCGCACCTGTCAGGCATTCAGTACTTC
16 | TRBJ2-3 | . | . | TRBV7-2 | CASRSLRRASTDTQYF | TGTGCCAGCAGGTCCCTGAGGCGGGCAAGCACAGATACGCAGTATTTT
13 | TRBJ2-3 | . | . | TRBV5-1 | CASSFQLTDTQYF | TGCGCCAGCAGCTTCCAGCTCACAGATACGCAGTATTTT
14 | TRBJ1-5 | TRBD1 | . | TRBV7-2 | CASNEQGTGQPQHF | TGTGCCAGCAACGAACAGGGGACAGGTCAGCCCCAGCATTTT
13 | TRBJ2-6 | . | . | TRBV10-3 | CAIQNSGANVLTF | TGTGCCATCCAAAACTCTGGGGCCAACGTCCTGACTTTC
15 | TRBJ2-5 | TRBD2 | . | TRBV7-2 | CASSPGGTREETQYF | TGTGCCAGCAGCCCCGGGGGGACTAGGGAAGAGACCCAGTACTTC
15 | TRBJ2-3 | . | . | TRBV5-6 | CASSPVGRVRDTQYF | TGTGCCAGCAGCCCGGTTGGCAGGGTGAGAGATACGCAGTATTTT
14 | TRBJ2-5 | . | . | TRBV20-1 | CSAYLSGRGETQYF | TGCAGTGCCTACCTGTCAGGGCGAGGAGAGACCCAGTACTTC
11 | TRBJ2-5 | . | many | TRBV6-2/TRBV6-3 | CASRAGETQYF | TGTGCCAGCAGAGCCGGGGAGACCCAGTACTTC
17 | TRBJ2-5 | TRBD2 | . | TRBV9 | CASSGSGGRRAQETQYF | TGTGCCAGCAGTGGATCGGGGGGGCGGAGGGCACAAGAGACCCAGTACTTC
13 | TRBJ2-1 | . | . | TRBV12-3/TRBV12-4 | CASSFGTLNEQFF | TGTGCCAGCAGTTTCGGAACCCTCAATGAGCAGTTCTTC
11 | TRBJ2-1 | . | . | TRBV20-1 | CSVVRGNEQFF | TGCAGTGTAGTTAGGGGCAATGAGCAGTTCTTC
16 | TRBJ2-7 | . | . | TRBV4-3 | CASSLGGTGLSCEQYF | TGCGCCAGCAGCCTTGGAGGTACAGGCCTCTCCTGCGAGCAGTACTTC
14 | TRBJ2-1 | . | . | TRBV12-5 | CASGLDFPYNEQFF | TGTGCTAGTGGTCTTGACTTCCCCTACAATGAGCAGTTCTTC
13 | TRBJ2-5 | TRBD1 | . | TRBV29-1 | CSGGDSLQETQYF | TGCAGCGGAGGGGACAGCCTCCAAGAGACCCAGTACTTC
14 | TRBJ2-5 | TRBD1 | once | TRBV19 | CASSTGTVLATQYF | TGTGCCAGTAGTACGGGGACAGTACTGGCGACCCAGTACTTC
14 | TRBJ2-1 | . | . | TRBV20-1 | CSAREYGGSQEQFF | TGCAGTGCTAGAGAGTATGGGGGGTCACAAGAGCAGTTCTTC
16 | TRBJ2-2 | TRBD1 | . | TRBV5-1 | CASTLTGGSFAGELFF | TGCGCCAGCACCTTGACAGGGGGTTCGTTCGCCGGGGAGCTGTTTTTT
12 | TRBJ2-7 | . | . | TRBV9 | CASSVWGYEQYF | TGTGCCAGCAGCGTATGGGGCTACGAGCAGTACTTC
13 | TRBJ2-1 | TRBD1 | few | TRBV28 | CASSLGQMNEQFF | TGTGCCAGCAGTTTGGGACAGATGAATGAGCAGTTCTTC
17 | TRBJ2-5 | TRBD2 | . | TRBV24-1 | CATSDRDGRASQETQYF | TGTGCCACCAGTGATCGGGACGGGAGGGCCTCTCAAGAGACCCAGTACTTC
15 | TRBJ2-2 | . | . | TRBV7-2 | CASSLTTYAPGELFF | TGTGCCAGCAGCTTAACGACTTATGCCCCCGGGGAGCTGTTTTTT
16 | TRBJ2-1 | . | few | TRBV5-1 | CASSLAVTGAYNEQFF | TGCGCCAGCAGCTTGGCCGTGACGGGAGCCTACAATGAGCAGTTCTTC
13 | TRBJ2-7 | . | few | TRBV20-1 | CSARDFRSYEQYF | TGCAGTGCTAGAGATTTTCGGAGCTACGAGCAGTACTTC
17 | TRBJ2-2 | TRBD2 | . | TRBV12-3/TRBV12-4 | CASVGSSGRSDTGELFF | TGTGCCAGCGTTGGGTCTAGCGGGAGATCTGACACCGGGGAGCTGTTTTTT
15 | TRBJ2-3 | . | once | TRBV12-3/TRBV12-4 | CASSSAASSIDTQYF | TGTGCCAGCAGTTCGGCGGCGTCTAGCATAGATACGCAGTATTTT
14 | TRBJ2-5 | . | . | TRBV20-1 | CSALGQCGLETQYF | TGCAGTGCTTTAGGACAGTGCGGGTTGGAGACCCAGTACTTC
17 | TRBJ1-1 | . | . | TRBV10-3 | CAISRDRFPNLRTEAFF | TGTGCCATCAGTAGAGACAGGTTCCCAAACTTGAGGACTGAAGCTTTCTTT
15 | TRBJ2-7 | . | few | TRBV4-2 | CASSQVGDSAYEQYF | TGTGCCAGCAGCCAAGTGGGAGACAGCGCCTACGAGCAGTACTTC
15 | TRBJ2-1 | TRBD2 | few | TRBV20-1 | CSARDGTSGYNEQFF | TGCAGTGCTAGAGATGGGACTAGCGGGTACAATGAGCAGTTCTTC
13 | TRBJ1-2 | . | . | TRBV28 | CASRPHLDAGYTF | TGTGCCAGCAGGCCGCACCTGGACGCTGGCTACACCTTC
20 | TRBJ2-5 | TRBD2 | once | TRBV9 | CASSVNGGTGTSDSYNEQYF | TGTGCCAGCAGCGTAAACGGGGGAACCGGGACTAGCGACAGCTACAATGAGCAGTACTTC
15 | TRBJ1-4 | TRBD1 | many | TRBV20-1 | CSANPRDSVNEKLFF | TGCAGTGCTAACCCTCGGGACAGCGTAAATGAAAAACTGTTTTTT
18 | TRBJ2-7 | TRBD2 | few | TRBV4-2 | CASSPQGLAGAGSYEQYF | TGTGCCAGCAGCCCCCAGGGACTAGCGGGAGCGGGCTCCTACGAGCAGTACTTC
16 | TRBJ1-1 | . | . | TRBV7-2 | CASSYQGPAMNTEAFF | TGTGCCAGCAGCTATCAGGGACCGGCTATGAACACTGAAGCTTTCTTT
13 | TRBJ2-5 | . | many | TRBV5-1 | CASSFYPQNEQYF | TGCGCCAGCAGCTTTTATCCCCAAAATGAGCAGTACTTC
13 | TRBJ2-3 | . | few | TRBV10-3 | CAISEGNTDTQYF | TGTGCCATCAGTGAGGGGAACACAGATACGCAGTATTTT
13 | TRBJ2-1 | . | many | TRBV15 | CATSTPLGNEQFF | TGTGCCACCAGCACCCCCCTGGGCAATGAGCAGTTCTTC
13 | TRBJ2-1 | . | . | TRBV5-1 | CASSWSGLNEQFF | TGCGCCAGCAGCTGGTCAGGGCTGAATGAGCAGTTCTTC
14 | TRBJ2-1 | TRBD2 | . | TRBV20-1 | CSADLAGGPNEQFF | TGCAGTGCAGACCTAGCGGGAGGGCCCAATGAGCAGTTCTTC
14 | TRBJ2-7 | . | . | TRBV7-6 | CASSPIGAGYEQYF | TGTGCCAGCAGCCCCATTGGGGCCGGATACGAGCAGTACTTC
13 | TRBJ2-5 | . | . | TRBV29-1 | CSVEGAGSGTQYF | TGCAGCGTTGAAGGAGCGGGCTCGGGGACCCAGTACTTC
13 | TRBJ2-1 | . | . | TRBV7-8 | CASSPGVIGKQFF | TGTGCCAGCAGCCCAGGTGTTATCGGTAAGCAGTTCTTC
15 | TRBJ2-3 | . | . | TRBV20-1 | CSALDGKINTDTQYF | TGCAGTGCTCTGGACGGAAAAATTAACACAGATACGCAGTATTTT
12 | TRBJ2-1 | . | . | TRBV2 | CASKVSSYEQFF | TGTGCCAGCAAGGTTAGCTCCTATGAGCAGTTCTTC
13 | TRBJ1-2 | TRBD1 | . | TRBV6-2/TRBV6-3 | CASRPTGGGGYTF | TGTGCCAGCAGACCGACAGGGGGTGGCGGCTACACCTTC